This T cell receptor (beta chain) stems from a study of blood T cell repertoires in COVID-19. Study at large: COVID-19 samples, acute and convalescent, were from the United States, Italy and Spain.

CDR1 is SGHTA and CDR2 is FQGNSA in the germline V gene. The CDR3 has 15 residues. Trimming left V 4 bases short and J 6 bases short, with 16 bases between. The repertoire was sequenced with immunoSEQ multiplex PCR; TCRdb's copy has only in-frame clones and lacks some. The sample carries around 100,000 clones, around nine tenths recorded once. Sample: peripheral blood. This clonotype was sampled from a man aged 40-50 years with acute or convalescent COVID-19. This chain uses TRBV7-2 with TRBJ2-1; D is perhaps TRBD2 (7 bases). In nucleotides, the CDR3 is TGTGCCAGCAGCTCGCGGGGGCTCTTTTCCAATGAGCAGTTCTTC. Amino acid sequence: CASSSRGLFSNEQFF. The complete variable domain, with remaining parts taken from reference TRBV7-2 and TRBJ2-1, reads GAGVSQSPSNKVTEKGKDVELRCDPISGHTALYWYRQSLGQGLEFLIYFQGNSAPDKSGLPSDRFSAERTGGSVSTLTIQRTQQEDSAVYLCASSSRGLFSNEQFFGPGTRLTVL.